The following is a TCR beta chain sequence with its context. What it binds is not known. The CDR3 covers 16 residues. Germline-derived CDR1 and CDR2 are SGHTA and FQGNSA. The ends were cut back, 0 bases at V and 0 bases at J, with 6 bases in the middle. This specimen belongs to a study of T cell repertoires in cytomegalovirus infection. As for the study in general: Public TCR beta signature analysis indicated the presence of both CMV infection and matching HLA type.

TCRdb reanalysed the reads using MiXCR and keeps one entry per CDR3 protein. The sample holds about 740,000 distinct CDR3 sequences; around 35% are singletons and the top ten take roughly 20%. General observations from the study: Cumulative public TCR beta family frequency identified carriers of CMV plus the relevant HLA.

The sequencing here drew on cultured PBMCs, taken from culture after CMV antigen stimulation. This receptor was obtained from a human donor in good health (CMV status not recorded). Some clones in this sample may be carry-over from other donors' samples. The V gene is TRBV7-2, the J gene TRBJ1-6; D is ambiguous. In DNA form, the CDR3 reads TGTGCCAGCAGCTTAGCATCCAGCTCCTATAATTCACCCCTCCACTTT. Translation: CASSLASSSYNSPLHF. Together with reference TRBV7-2 and TRBJ1-6, the CDR3 gives the full variable domain: GAGVSQSPSNKVTEKGKDVELRCDPISGHTALYWYRQSLGQGLEFLIYFQGNSAPDKSGLPSDRFSAERTGGSVSTLTIQRTQQEDSAVYLCASSLASSSYNSPLHFGNGTRLTVT.